This T cell receptor beta chain was captured in a study of blood T cell repertoires in COVID-19. Background on the study: The analysed material was cDNA or gDNA that came from T cells, B-cell-depleted T cells, or PBMCs.

Profiling relied on immunoSEQ multiplex PCR, and the TCRdb table lists in-frame clones only, not all of them. The sample lists fewer than 500,000 clones, approximately 77% occurring once. The junction had 9 bases not matched to a gene; V was cut back by 5 bases and J by 6 bases. This CDR3 contains 15 residues. Germline values: CDR1 SGHAT, CDR2 FQNNGV. The J gene is TRBJ1-1, the V gene TRBV11-2; 10 bases fit TRBD1. The clonotype comes from a human donor with acute or convalescent COVID-19. The donor label of this sample is uncertain. The sample was peripheral blood. In nucleotides, the CDR3 is TGTGCCAGCAGCACAGACAGGGGGCGGAGAGCTGAAGCTTTCTTT. This gives the protein CASSTDRGRRAEAFF.